Below, 8 T cell receptor beta chains from the same sample are listed, as sequenced in a study of identical twins. MiXCR, applied by TCRdb to the 5' RACE reads, yields one record per CDR3 protein. The repertoire holds a few hundred thousand distinct CDR3 sequences, approximately 17% seen once, with about 12% in the top ten. Sequencing was carried out using naive T cells sorted from blood. The receptor source for this set is a man aged 50 or older in good health.

The V gene is TRBV12-3 or TRBV12-4, the J gene TRBJ2-7, with TRBD2 matching 7 bases. V lost 2 bases to trimming and J lost 2 bases; unmatched junction nucleotides: 6. The CDR3 is 15 residues long. The CDR3 is CASSLREGLTYEQYF. The DNA of the CDR3 is TGTGCCAGCAGTTTAAGGGAGGGGCTCACCTACGAGCAGTACTTC.

This chain uses TRBV5-1 with TRBJ2-5; D may be TRBD1 (5 bases). Germline-derived CDR1 and CDR2 are SGHRS and YFSETQ. The CDR3 consists of 15 residues. V was trimmed by 2 bases and J by 5 bases, leaving 16 bases between them. DNA for the CDR3: TGCGCCAGCAGCTTTTCGGCAGGGATAACTGAGACCCAGTACTTC. This sequence encodes CASSFSAGITETQYF.

This clonotype was picked up many times. The J gene is TRBJ2-5, the V gene TRBV7-2; 12 bases agree with TRBD2. The germline gives CDR1 SGHTA, CDR2 FQGNSA. The length of the CDR3 is 17 residues. V shed 2 bases, J shed 5 bases, and the junction held 9 bases outside the gene matches. The CDR3: CASSLTTSGGLEETQYF. In nucleotides, the CDR3 is TGTGCCAGCAGCTTAACGACTAGCGGGGGCCTGGAGGAGACCCAGTACTTC.

This clonotype was seen repeatedly, ten times or more. The V gene is TRBV29-1, the J gene TRBJ2-3; 8 bases are shared with TRBD2. The CDR3 covers 15 residues. The germline gives CDR1 SQVTM, CDR2 ANQGSEA. The trim removed 6 bases at V and 0 bases at J, leaving 8 bases unmatched. The CDR3 protein is CSVDGLAASTDTQYF. The CDR3, as DNA: TGCAGCGTCGACGGACTAGCCGCGAGCACAGATACGCAGTATTTT.

This clonotype was observed at least ten times. The J gene is TRBJ2-1, the V gene TRBV20-1; D unresolved. The germline V gene has CDR1 DFQATT and CDR2 SNEGSKA (reference sequence). V dropped 3 bases and J dropped 5 bases, with 14 bases sitting between them. The CDR3 covers 14 residues. CDR3 protein: CSASSGSFDNEQFF. CDR3 nucleotide sequence: TGCAGTGCTAGCTCCGGCTCCTTCGACAATGAGCAGTTCTTC.

In its sample, this clonotype was seen a few times. The chain recombines TRBV14 with TRBJ2-7; D is uncertain. Deletions cut 1 base from V and 2 bases from J, with 3 bases between. Germline V CDR1 and CDR2: SGHDN, FVKESK. The CDR3 has 12 amino acids. CDR3 loop: CASSQVPYEQYF. In DNA, the CDR3 is TGTGCCAGCAGCCAAGTTCCCTACGAGCAGTACTTC. Full variable domain (rest looked up from reference TRBV14 and TRBJ2-7): EAGVTQFPSHSVIEKGQTVTLRCDPISGHDNLYWYRRVMGKEIKFLLHFVKESKQDESGMPNNRFLAERTGGTYSTLKVQPAELEDSGVYFCASSQVPYEQYFGPGTRLTVT.

This clonotype was observed many times. The chain joins TRBV6-2 or TRBV6-3 to TRBJ2-1, with D unresolved. Between the trimmed V and J ends, which lost 0 bases and 4 bases, there was a span of 10 bases. CDR1 and CDR2 (germline): MNHEY, SVGEGT. This CDR3 is 15 amino acids long. CDR3 in amino acids: CASSYSAVEYNEQFF. As DNA, the CDR3 is TGTGCCAGCAGTTACTCGGCGGTAGAATACAATGAGCAGTTCTTC.

V gene TRBV20-1 combines with J gene TRBJ2-7; D gene ambiguous. The germline V and J ends were trimmed by 0 bases and 2 bases, with 14 bases remaining between them. Germline V gene lookup returns CDR1 DFQATT and CDR2 SNEGSKA (reference sequence). CDR3 length: 15 residues. CDR3 amino acids: CSARDLIGYTYEQYF. The CDR3 DNA reads as TGCAGTGCTAGAGATTTAATAGGGTACACCTACGAGCAGTACTTC.